These T cell receptor beta chains were read from a single sample in a study of cytomegalovirus exposure and HLA in healthy donors. Sequenced by immunoSEQ multiplex PCR; TCRdb stores in-frame clones only, minus some. The data show about 130,000 clones, 65% to 80% seen once. The sample consisted of PBMCs. These receptors came from a human donor in good health. Both conserved end residues are part of each CDR3. Fields, in order: V gene, J gene, clone size, D gene, CDR3 DNA, CDR3 protein. D genes are given only for firm matches. Rows give clone size only sometimes, using once, few, many, or a class for an expanded clone.

>TRBV6-1|TRBJ1-2|.|.
TGTGCCAGCAGTGGAGACTGGCGGTATGGCTACACCTTC
CASSGDWRYGYTF
>TRBV1|TRBJ2-7|.|.
TGCACCAGCAGCCAAGGCAGGGGGCTGAACGAGCAGTACTTC
CTSSQGRGLNEQYF
>TRBV19|TRBJ2-1|few|.
TGTGCCAGTAGTACCCTGAATGAGCAGTTCTTC
CASSTLNEQFF
>TRBV7-9|TRBJ2-2|few|TRBD1
TGTGCCAGCCCGGCCGTAACAGGGGCTCTCACCGGGGAGCTGTTTTTT
CASPAVTGALTGELFF
>TRBV4-1|TRBJ2-1|.|TRBD2
TGCGCCAGCAGCCCCCTCCTAGGACTAGCGGGCGGCAGCCCGGGCAATGAGCAGTTCTTC
CASSPLLGLAGGSPGNEQFF
>TRBV7-2|TRBJ2-3|.|TRBD2
TGTGCCAGCAGACAGACTAGCGGGAGGGCCTCGACAGATACGCAGTATTTT
CASRQTSGRASTDTQYF
>TRBV18|TRBJ2-5|few|.
TGTGCCAGCTCACTGGACTCTATCACCCTGGGAGAGACCCAGTACTTC
CASSLDSITLGETQYF
>TRBV19|TRBJ2-7|.|TRBD2
TGTGCCAGTAGTGCACCGGGACTAGCGGCCGTCTACGAGCAGTACTTC
CASSAPGLAAVYEQYF
>TRBV6-6|TRBJ2-3|few|TRBD1
TGTGCCAGCAGTACCAGGGACAGGGAACGACAGACGCAGTATTTT
CASSTRDRERQTQYF
>TRBV6-5|TRBJ1-1|.|TRBD1
TGTGCCAGCAGTCCCGGGACAGCATCTGCTTTCTTT
CASSPGTASAFF
>TRBV6-1|TRBJ2-2|few|.
TGTGCCAGCAGGGACAGACCTCAGAACGGGGAGCTGTTTTTT
CASRDRPQNGELFF
>TRBV5-1|TRBJ2-5|.|.
TGCGCCAGCAGGGATACTCCTAGCGCCCAAGAGACCCAGTACTTC
CASRDTPSAQETQYF
>TRBV19|TRBJ2-1|.|TRBD2
TGTGCCAGTAGTACCCCACCCCTTAGTCTAGCGGGACCCCGCTCCTACAATGAGCAGTTCTTC
CASSTPPLSLAGPRSYNEQFF
>TRBV2|TRBJ2-1|.|TRBD2
TGTGCCACCTCGAGCGGGGGGGCCGATGAGCAGTTCTTC
CATSSGGADEQFF
>TRBV6-5|TRBJ2-1|.|TRBD2
TGTGCCAGCCAAGGACTAGCGGACAATGAGCAGTTCTTC
CASQGLADNEQFF
>TRBV19|TRBJ2-7|.|TRBD2
TGTGCCAGTTCGCCGGGACTAGCTTCCTACGAGCAGTACTTC
CASSPGLASYEQYF
>TRBV19|TRBJ2-7|.|TRBD2
TGTGCCAGTAGAAACGGGACTAGCGGGAGGAACGAGCAGTACTTC
CASRNGTSGRNEQYF
>TRBV9|TRBJ2-3|.|TRBD2
TGTGCCAGCAGCCGAGCGGGGGGCGCAGATACGCAGTATTTT
CASSRAGGADTQYF
>TRBV19|TRBJ2-5|.|TRBD1
TGTGCCAGTAGTATTACAGGGGGCCCCCAAGAGACCCAGTACTTC
CASSITGGPQETQYF
>TRBV7-9|TRBJ2-7|few|.
TGTGCCAGCAGCTTAGCGGTGACTGCCTACGAGCAGTACTTC
CASSLAVTAYEQYF
>TRBV28|TRBJ1-1|few|TRBD1
TGTGCCAGCAGTTTATCCCTCCGGGACAGGGGGCGCGGCACTGAAGCTTTCTTT
CASSLSLRDRGRGTEAFF
>TRBV5-1|TRBJ2-2|.|TRBD2
TGCGCCAGCAACGCCGGGACTAGCGCCGGGGAGCTGTTTTTT
CASNAGTSAGELFF
>TRBV5-6|TRBJ2-3|.|.
TGTGCCAGCAGCTTGGGTTTCGGGAGCGGCCTGGATACGCAGTATTTT
CASSLGFGSGLDTQYF
>TRBV7-2|TRBJ2-7|once|.
TGTGCCAGCAGCTTAGATCCGACTGGCTTCTACGAGCAGTACTTC
CASSLDPTGFYEQYF
>TRBV28|TRBJ2-5|once|TRBD2
TGTGCCAGCGGGAGCGGGAGAGGGGAGACCCAGTACTTC
CASGSGRGETQYF
>TRBV18|TRBJ1-2|few|.
TGTGCCAGCTCACCACTGGGAGGGAATGGCTACACCTTC
CASSPLGGNGYTF
>TRBV5-1|TRBJ1-1|.|.
TGCGCCAGCAGCTTGGCCAGACAGGAACCGACGGCTTTCTTT
CASSLARQEPTAFF
>TRBV5-6|TRBJ1-2|.|TRBD1
TGTGCCAGCAGCTTAAACAGGGGGCCCGATGGCTACACCTTC
CASSLNRGPDGYTF
>TRBV9|TRBJ2-3|.|.
TGTGCCAGCAGCGTAGGGGGGCAGGTCTCCGGCACAGATACGCAGTATTTT
CASSVGGQVSGTDTQYF